The next 15 T cell receptor beta chains were all read from a single sample in a study of T cell responses to AZD1222 COVID-19 vaccine. Produced via immunoSEQ multiplex PCR; TCRdb's table is partial and in-frame only. The table shows 100,000 to 150,000 clones, with about nine tenths occurring only once. The sample here was peripheral blood, taken on day 0 of AZD1222 vaccination. These receptors were collected from an adult in good health.

The gene calls are TRBV6-5 and TRBJ1-6, with D possibly TRBD1 on 5 matching bases. V was pared by 0 bases and J by 8 bases, with 14 bases between. The CDR3 extends over 16 amino acids. Germline V CDR1 and CDR2: MNHEY, SVGAGI. The CDR3 is CASSYSFPGPYSPLHF. CDR3 sequence (DNA): TGTGCCAGCAGTTACTCATTCCCAGGGCCCTATTCACCCCTCCACTTT.

CDR3 coding DNA: TGCGCCAGCAGCCAAGTGGGGATTACCCTCCACTTT. Its protein is CASSQVGITLHF. This chain links TRBV4-1 with TRBJ1-6; D unclear. The CDR3 length is 12 residues. Trimming took off 1 base at V and 14 bases at J, with 9 bases between the two ends. CDR1 is MGHRA, CDR2 YSYEKL, per germline.

V usage is TRBV7-2 and J usage is TRBJ2-7; TRBD1 aligns across 7 bases. The V segment lost 4 bases and the J segment 3 bases; nucleotides outside the gene matches: 9. The germline V gene encodes CDR1 SGHTA and CDR2 FQGNSA. CDR3 length equals 15 residues. CDR3 nucleotides: TGTGCCAGCAGCTATCGGACAGGCCACAACTACGAGCAGTACTTC. Its translation is CASSYRTGHNYEQYF.

V and J are TRBV21-1 and TRBJ1-6; the tabulated D call, TRBD1, remains unverified against the DNA. TRBV21-1 is a pseudogene locus. The CDR3 is made up of 19 amino acids. CDR3 amino acids: CASSKKRDKQGANRSPLHF. For the CDR3, the DNA is TGTGCCAGCAGCAAAAAGCGTGACAAACAGGGGGCGAATCGCTCACCCCTCCACTTT.

This chain connects TRBV2 to TRBJ1-1; D remains unclear. The CDR3 extends over 13 amino acids. Looked up from germline, CDR1 is SNHLY and CDR2 is FYNNEI. V lost 7 bases, J lost 4 bases, and 13 bases lay in between. The CDR3 DNA sequence: TGTGCCAGCACCCAAAACCCGACCACTGAAGCTTTCTTT. Amino acid sequence: CASTQNPTTEAFF.

This clone was found a few times. The chain carries TRBV4-3 and TRBJ1-2; 9 bases are shared with TRBD1. The CDR3 has 15 amino acids. From germline, CDR1 is LGHNA and CDR2 YSLEER. The junction had 7 bases not matched to a gene; V was cut back by 0 bases and J by 8 bases. This CDR3 reads CASSQEGQGLFGYTF. In nucleotides, the CDR3 is TGCGCCAGCAGCCAAGAGGGACAGGGCCTTTTCGGCTACACCTTC.

V gene TRBV14 combines with J gene TRBJ2-7; TRBD1 matches at 8 bases. Germline CDR1 and CDR2: SGHDN and FVKESK. Trimming removed 5 bases from V and 2 bases from J; junction bases left unmatched: 5. This CDR3 comprises 14 residues. DNA for the CDR3: TGTGCCAGCAGCGGCGACAGGGGCCCCTACGAGCAGTACTTC. This translates into CASSGDRGPYEQYF.

The J gene is TRBJ1-1, the V gene TRBV11-2; perhaps TRBD1 as D (5 bases). Between the trimmed V and J ends, which lost 4 bases and 0 bases, there was a span of 15 bases. The CDR3 is 16 amino acids. The V gene's germline CDR1 is SGHAT and CDR2 FQNNGV. CDR3: CASSSTSEDMNTEAFF. For the CDR3, the DNA is TGTGCCAGCAGCTCCACATCGGAGGACATGAACACTGAAGCTTTCTTT.

The chain employs TRBV19 and TRBJ1-1; the D gene is possibly TRBD1 (6 bases). From germline, CDR1 is LNHDA and CDR2 SQIVND (reference sequence). The CDR3 consists of 17 residues. V was shortened by 3 bases and J by 3 bases, with 20 bases between the two germline ends. Here the CDR3 reads CASSIGFTGTADTEAFF. CDR3 bases: TGTGCCAGTAGTATCGGATTCACAGGGACGGCGGACACTGAAGCTTTCTTT.

The genes are TRBV13 and TRBJ2-1; D unresolved. This CDR3 contains 12 residues. Trimming left V 0 bases short and J 7 bases short, with 4 bases between. The germline V gene encodes CDR1 PRHDT and CDR2 FYEKMQ (reference sequence). The CDR3 sequence: CASSLGGNEQFF. The CDR3, as DNA: TGTGCCAGCAGCTTAGGTGGGAATGAGCAGTTCTTC.

The table lists this clone with a few counts. The V and J genes are TRBV4-2 and TRBJ2-1, with D possibly TRBD2 on 6 matching bases. Trimming removed 4 bases from V and 5 bases from J, with 15 bases in between. The CDR3 sequence is 15 residues long. Germline lookup yields CDR1 LGHNA and CDR2 YNFKEQ. The CDR3 is CASSRGVQADNEQFF. The CDR3 nucleotides are TGTGCCAGCAGCCGGGGGGTTCAGGCGGACAATGAGCAGTTCTTC.

This clone showed up just once. The chain is built from TRBV11-2 and TRBJ1-3; D remains ambiguous. V shed 1 base and J shed 3 bases, with 7 bases lying between them. The CDR3 contains 14 residues. Per germline, CDR1 SGHAT and CDR2 FQNNGV. CDR3 amino acids: CASSLAGSGNTIYF. The CDR3 nucleotides are TGTGCCAGCAGCTTAGCAGGCAGTGGAAACACCATATATTTT.

The chain links TRBV27 to TRBJ2-7; D is unresolved. The CDR3 sequence is 14 residues long. V lost 6 bases to trimming and J lost 2 bases, with 14 bases between them. Germline CDR1 is MNHEY and CDR2 is SMNVEV (reference sequence). The CDR3 DNA sequence: TGTGCCAGCAGCCGCAACTCAGCGACCTACGAGCAGTACTTC. Translating gives CASSRNSATYEQYF.

The chain recombines TRBV4-1 with TRBJ1-2; a possible D gene is TRBD1 (5 bases). Germline CDR1 and CDR2: MGHRA and YSYEKL. V lost 5 bases and J 6 bases, leaving 19 bases between the germline ends. The CDR3 runs to 15 residues. The CDR3 loop is CASSARHQGGDGYTF. As DNA, the CDR3 is TGCGCCAGCAGCGCCCGGCATCAGGGTGGGGATGGCTACACCTTC.

The chain combines TRBV13 with TRBJ1-1; a weak D match, TRBD1 (5 bases). The V and J ends lost 5 bases and 7 bases respectively, with 17 bases between them. CDR1 is PRHDT, CDR2 FYEKMQ, per germline (reference sequence). The CDR3 is 14 amino acids. CDR3 protein: CASSVPRGWNEAFF. The DNA for the CDR3 is TGTGCCAGCAGCGTACCCCGGGGGTGGAATGAAGCTTTCTTT.